The clone carrying this T cell receptor beta chain was observed many times. This sample was taken from a study of esophageal squamous cell carcinoma under preoperative chemotherapy. Across the whole study: Both tumor-infiltrating lymphocytes and peripheral blood T cells were profiled.

TCRdb redid the calling of the PCR reads with MiXCR, one entry per CDR3 protein. The sample consists of roughly 30,000 distinct CDR3 sequences, roughly 50% of them appearing once. CDR3 size: 14 residues. The V end lost 9 bases, the J end lost 0 bases, and 12 bases lay between the germline ends. The germline gives CDR1 MNHNS, CDR2 SASEGT. Time point described: before preoperative PTX-NDP chemotherapy. V gene TRBV6-1 combines with J gene TRBJ2-1, with no clear D. The specimen was collected from a patient given preoperative chemotherapy. This receptor was taken from a human donor with esophageal squamous cell carcinoma. The donor label of this sample is uncertain. The CDR3 reads CAREDPSSYNEQFF. CDR3 nucleotides: TGTGCCAGGGAAGACCCCAGCTCCTACAATGAGCAGTTCTTC.